This T cell receptor (beta chain) comes out of a study of breast tumors, draining lymph nodes, adjacent tissues. General study findings and limits: Compared with basal-like, luminal-like tumors shared significantly more repertoire with nontumor tissue. Tumor repertoires ranked between lymph nodes and nontumor tissue in diversity, with V and J gene preferences. The data were judged consistent with most tumor T cells coming from lymph node and expanding in tumor. Data only fit, rather than demonstrated, lymph node origin of most tumor T cells.

A word on this clonotype: Its antigen is unknown. A much larger clonotype is one base distant, so this may be a read error.

Via MiXCR, TCRdb re-called the multiplex PCR reads, giving one row per CDR3 protein. The sample lists over 200,000 distinct CDR3 sequences; about 34% were seen once. The lymph nodes were axillary draining lymph nodes from breast cancer patients. Germline lookup yields CDR1 KGHSY and CDR2 FQNENV. This CDR3 is 14 amino acids long. The J gene is TRBJ2-6, the V gene TRBV16, with D uncertain. Material: axillary lymph node tissue. The source of this sequence is a female donor with breast cancer. Some clones in this sample may be carry-over from other donors' samples. The DNA of the CDR3 is TGTGCCAGCAGCCAAAGCTCTAGGGCCAACGTCCTGACTTTC. It encodes CASSQSSRANVLTF.